This T cell receptor (beta chain) was captured by sequencing in a study of radiation and T cells in renal cell carcinoma (dated by TCRdb to the early 2020s). Looking at the study overall: The samples were drawn from a clinical trial, where primary renal cell carcinomas were treated with 15 Gy of stereotactic body radiation therapy and then removed by nephrectomy 4 weeks afterward. In total, about 53 samples, comprising some 25 tumors and roughly 27 peripheral blood samples, were subjected to TCR beta sequencing. Across all 55 or so samples, 3.8 million or so unique CDR3 nucleotide sequences encoding 2,658,974 unique CDR3 amino acid sequences were identified.

V is shortened by 6 bases, J by 7 bases, and the region joining them spans 10 bases. Based on the germline V gene (reference sequence), the CDR1 and CDR2 sequences are LNHDA and SQIVND. The CDR3 numbers 13 residues from cysteine through phenylalanine. The read is trimmed to its CDR3 DNA, 39 bases read in frame from base 1. Following the manufacturer's recommendations, the immunoSEQ kit was used to generate TCR beta libraries from genomic DNA. Library preparation used a first multiplex PCR with proprietary primers, then a second PCR adding unique barcodes, with bead cleanups after each round. A kit-provided positive control reaction and a negative control reaction were included in every sample batch. The final libraries were assessed on an Agilent 4200 TapeStation D1000 ScreenTape, pooled by volume, and quantified by qPCR. Sequencing was performed on an Illumina NextSeq500 using a MidOutput 150-cycle cartridge, with 156 Read1 cycles, 15 Index1 cycles, and the kit custom primers. The pooled library was loaded at 1.0 pM, and 20% PhiX control was spiked in. As for the authors' bioinformatics: Vendor-processed data were analyzed in R, and a clonotype was defined as all T cells sharing the same CDR3 nucleotide sequence. For clone abundance analyses, frequencies were normalized to the 10,000 most abundant clones in each sample. Public T cell clones, which averaged fewer than five per sample, were removed prior to analysis. An abundance difference of at least 32-fold between compartments was the criterion for calling clonotypes tumor-enriched or baseline blood-enriched. A beta-binomial differential abundance model was applied to find clonotypes that expanded or contracted between blood time points. The Baroni-Urbani and Buser coefficient was used to measure tumor-blood repertoire similarity, and groups were compared with two-tailed Wilcoxon tests in R. In its TCRdb copy, this immuneACCESS table keeps in-frame sequences only and misses some clones. Where compared with another copy, unresolved V genes explain less than half of these, and the others have no known cause. V and J calls and clone size are as listed in that table; D and trimming were resolved from the DNA. The sample has 100,000 to 150,000 clones on record, roughly 91% of them singletons. Together, the top ten hold about 5.6% of the sample.

In light of the paper, this sample's time point label describes: blood 2 weeks post-SBRT. Interpreted using the paper, the treatment or condition label stands for: 15 Gy SBRT to primary tumor, nephrectomy 4 weeks later. Serial peripheral blood from radiation-treated patients was sampled at baseline, 2 weeks and 4 weeks after SBRT to track tumor-enriched clonotypes. All patients had renal cell carcinoma with clear cell pathology. The QIAamp DNA Blood Mini Kit (Qiagen) was used to prepare genomic DNA for TCR sequencing. The analyses included only samples that passed all quality control checks. Overall study results and their limits: In blood, the top tumor clonotypes increased between baseline and 2 weeks post-radiation and then shrank by 4 weeks, which suggests that tumor-resident clones expanded only transiently. Because the trial had a single-armed design, the trial could not examine how radiation dose or scheduling affected the TCR repertoire. Because no pretreatment tumor biopsies were available, whether clonotypes were present in the tumor at baseline could not be determined. Dynamics of the blood repertoire were not tracked past 4 weeks after treatment.

Points on this clone: Its specific antigen is unknown. The input lacks base qualities; no much larger clone sits a single base away.

Sequenced here: blood, sampled from a patient whose treatment included radiotherapy and nephrectomy. The receptor was isolated from a woman in her seventies with renal cell carcinoma. The chain is encoded by TRBV19 joined to TRBJ1-6; no D gene can be assigned with confidence. CDR3 region: CASRNVDNSPLHF. At the DNA level, the sequence is TGTGCCAGTAGGAATGTGGACAATTCACCCCTCCACTTT.